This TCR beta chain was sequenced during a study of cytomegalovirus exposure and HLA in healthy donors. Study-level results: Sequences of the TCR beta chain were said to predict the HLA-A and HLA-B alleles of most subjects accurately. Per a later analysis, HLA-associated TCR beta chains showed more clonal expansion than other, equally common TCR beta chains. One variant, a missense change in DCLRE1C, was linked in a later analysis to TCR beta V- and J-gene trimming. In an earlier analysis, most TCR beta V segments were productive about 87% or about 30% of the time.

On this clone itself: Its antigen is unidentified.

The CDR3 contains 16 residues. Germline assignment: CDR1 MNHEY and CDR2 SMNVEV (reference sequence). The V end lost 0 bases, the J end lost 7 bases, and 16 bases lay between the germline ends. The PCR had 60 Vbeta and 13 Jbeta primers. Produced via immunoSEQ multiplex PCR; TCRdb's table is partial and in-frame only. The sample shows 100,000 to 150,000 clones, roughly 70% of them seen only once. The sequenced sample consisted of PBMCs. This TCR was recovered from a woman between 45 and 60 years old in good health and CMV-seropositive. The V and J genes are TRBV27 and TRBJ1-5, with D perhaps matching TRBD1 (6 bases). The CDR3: CASSLSMDRSHQPQHF. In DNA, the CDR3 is TGTGCCAGCAGTTTATCGATGGACAGATCTCACCAGCCCCAGCATTTT.